A selection of T cell receptor beta chains follows, all from one sample in a study of cytomegalovirus exposure and HLA in healthy donors. Clones were read by immunoSEQ multiplex PCR, and TCRdb kept only the in-frame ones, dropping some. The profile shows more than 140,000 clones, approximately 82% of them singletons. Specimen: PBMCs. The source is a woman aged 40 to 50 in good health and CMV-seronegative. CDR3s leave out the opening cysteine and the closing phenylalanine or tryptophan. Each record gives: J gene, V gene, CDR3 protein.

TRBJ2-3	TRBV4-3	ASSQVGQRTDTQY
TRBJ2-7	TRBV18	ASSPSSAGNYEQY
TRBJ2-7	TRBV28	ASSDRLLYEQY
TRBJ1-6	TRBV7-2	ASSLGVAGSSSYNSPLH
TRBJ2-3	TRBV5-1	ASSMTADTDTQY
TRBJ1-1	TRBV6-5	ASSWTENTEAF
TRBJ2-1	TRBV4-3	ASSPSGARGNEQF
TRBJ2-3	TRBV5-5	ASSLFGGFTESTDTQY
TRBJ1-4	TRBV19	ASSIQGLGEKLF
TRBJ2-5	TRBV5-1	ASSLPQAGETQY
TRBJ1-1	TRBV4-3	ASSSRKNTEAF
TRBJ2-7	TRBV9	ASSVEHDRIKVPYEQY
TRBJ2-7	TRBV7-9	ASSLVLAPSYEQY
TRBJ2-1	TRBV5-6	ASTTLAGAYNEQF
TRBJ2-7	TRBV7-8	ASSLATSGYEQY
TRBJ1-1	TRBV21-1	ASSNRHNTEAF
TRBJ2-5	TRBV7-9	ASSLTSGMRETQY
TRBJ1-3	TRBV7-9	ASSLEGGTDTIY
TRBJ2-7	TRBV10-3	AIRSGTSGNEQY
TRBJ1-3	TRBV25-1	ASSDTTGAGNTIY
TRBJ1-5	TRBV28	ASRQGNQPQH
TRBJ1-2	TRBV5-1	ASSSGGSNYGYT
TRBJ1-1	TRBV7-8	ASSFTRNTEAF
TRBJ2-7	TRBV28	ASIRSRWDEQY